Following are 29 T cell receptor beta chains from one sample sequenced in a study of T cell clones after liver transplantation. The repertoire was sequenced with immunoSEQ multiplex PCR; TCRdb's copy has only in-frame clones and lacks some. Of 25,000 to 35,000 clones in the sample, approximately 96% are singletons; the top ten hold 20% to 30%. The sequences come from CD8+ T cells from blood, collected 12 months after liver transplant. The source of these receptors is a human patient who received a liver transplant. These T cells may partly come from the graft donor.

The rearrangement uses TRBV9 and TRBJ2-3; 8 positions agree with TRBD2. Trimming cost V 3 bases and J 0 bases; bases outside gene matches: 6. CDR1 is SGDLS and CDR2 is YYNGEE in the germline V gene. This CDR3 region has 16 residues. The CDR3 nucleotides are TGTGCCAGCAGCGAACCGGGGGGGCTGAGCACAGATACGCAGTATTTT. Its protein is CASSEPGGLSTDTQYF.

This clone occurred once. The chain uses TRBV12-5 and TRBJ2-5; the match to TRBD1 covers 9 bases. Per the germline V gene, CDR1 is LGHNT and CDR2 is FRNRAP. This CDR3 has 14 residues. V dropped 3 bases and J dropped 5; count of bases not matched to a gene: 4. CDR3 protein: CASGLQGARETQYF. The CDR3 DNA sequence: TGTGCTAGTGGTTTACAGGGGGCTCGGGAGACCCAGTACTTC. Together with reference TRBV12-5 and TRBJ2-5, the CDR3 gives the full variable domain: DARVTQTPRHKVTEMGQEVTMRCQPILGHNTVFWYRQTMMQGLELLAYFRNRAPLDDSGMPKDRFSAEMPDATLATLKIQPSEPRDSAVYFCASGLQGARETQYFGPGTRLLVL.

This sequence joins TRBV7-9 and TRBJ2-2; tentatively, D is TRBD1 (6 bases). This CDR3 has 13 residues. Between the trimmed V and J ends, which lost 6 bases and 4 bases, there was a span of 9 bases. The germline CDR1 and CDR2 sequences are SEHNR and FQNEAQ (reference sequence). The CDR3 protein is CASRQGGTGELFF. In DNA form, the CDR3 reads TGTGCCAGCAGACAGGGCGGCACCGGGGAGCTGTTTTTT.

The chain carries TRBV27 and TRBJ2-7; D gene unclear. V dropped 4 bases and J dropped 3 bases, with 13 bases sitting between them. This CDR3 region has 14 residues. CDR1 MNHEY and CDR2 SMNVEV come from the germline V gene (reference sequence). CDR3 region: CASSSRPMSYEQYF. CDR3 nucleotides: TGTGCCAGCAGTTCCCGCCCGATGAGCTACGAGCAGTACTTC.

The V gene is TRBV6-5, the J gene TRBJ1-5; D possibly corresponds to TRBD1 (5 bases). This CDR3 region has 15 residues. Germline loops: CDR1 MNHEY, CDR2 SVGAGI. Trimming shortened V by 6 bases and J by 0 bases, and 12 bases separated the two germline ends. CDR3 sequence (DNA): TGTGCCAGCAGCTTAATGGGACCTAGCAATCAGCCCCAGCATTTT. Translation: CASSLMGPSNQPQHF.

The chain couples TRBV19 to TRBJ2-3; D is undetermined. Germline-derived CDR1 and CDR2 are LNHDA and SQIVND (reference sequence). Trimming cost V 1 base and J 4 bases, with 6 bases left between them. This CDR3 contains 13 residues. DNA of the CDR3: TGTGCCAGTAGTATAGTTCTAGCAGATACGCAGTATTTT. Its protein product is CASSIVLADTQYF. The variable domain in full, completed from reference TRBV19 and TRBJ2-3, reads DGGITQSPKYLFRKEGQNVTLSCEQNLNHDAMYWYRQDPGQGLRLIYYSQIVNDFQKGDIAEGYSVSREKKESFPLTVTSAQKNPTAFYLCASSIVLADTQYFGPGTRLTVL.

This clone was detected once. The chain employs TRBV4-3 and TRBJ2-3; no clear D. Trimming shortened V by 1 base and J by 2 bases, and 10 bases separated the two germline ends. CDR3 length: 15 amino acids. Germline-derived CDR1 and CDR2 are LGHNA and YSLEER. DNA of the CDR3: TGCGCCAGCAGCCAAGGGCCAGTCGACACAGATACGCAGTATTTT. Residues: CASSQGPVDTDTQYF.

This sequence joins TRBV10-3 and TRBJ1-1; 11 nucleotides match TRBD1. CDR1 ENHRY and CDR2 SYGVKD come from the germline V gene. The CDR3 has 14 amino acids. Trimming at V came to 6 bases and at J to 1 base, leaving 1 base not matched to a gene. The CDR3 region is CAIRDRGPNTEAFF. The CDR3 nucleotides are TGTGCCATCAGGGACAGGGGGCCGAACACTGAAGCTTTCTTT.

The chain is built from TRBV7-6 and TRBJ2-1, with D possibly matching TRBD2 (5 bases). Germline-derived CDR1 and CDR2 are SGHVS and FNYEAQ. Trimming took off 2 bases at V and 5 bases at J, with 16 bases between the two ends. The CDR3 spans 16 residues. CDR3 sequence reads: CASSLLPGVGDNEQFF. The CDR3 DNA reads as TGTGCCAGCAGCTTACTTCCGGGCGTCGGGGACAATGAGCAGTTCTTC.

This clone was observed a single time. An end of the junction does not agree with germline; a read error may underlie this. The V and J genes are TRBV7-7 and TRBJ2-7; D gene unclear. CDR1 is SSHAT, CDR2 FNYEAQ, per germline (reference sequence). The CDR3 totals 15 residues. The CDR3 sequence is CASSFSNPTFREQYF. The CDR3, as DNA: TGTGCTAGCAGCTTCTCCAACCCTACCTTTCGCGAGCAGTACTTC.

This clone was observed a single time. The J gene is TRBJ2-4, the V gene TRBV5-1, with 8 positions matching TRBD1. The V and J ends lost 3 bases and 7 bases, in that order; junction bases with no gene match: 6. Germline-derived CDR1 and CDR2 are SGHRS and YFSETQ. The CDR3 has 14 residues. The CDR3 reads CASSSTGGDNIQYF. CDR3 DNA: TGCGCCAGCAGCTCTACAGGGGGAGATAACATTCAGTACTTC.

The chain is built from TRBV4-2 and TRBJ2-5; possibly TRBD2 for D (5 bases). The CDR3 totals 18 residues. V lost 0 bases and J lost 2, with 19 bases in between. CDR1 and CDR2 (germline): LGHNA, YNFKEQ. DNA of the CDR3: TGTGCCAGCAGCCAAGAGGTATTCGCGAGCGGAGGACAAGAGACCCAGTACTTC. Protein sequence: CASSQEVFASGGQETQYF.

The rearrangement links TRBV27 to TRBJ2-7; 9 bases fit TRBD1. The CDR3 is 16 amino acids. In germline, CDR1 is MNHEY, CDR2 SMNVEV (reference sequence). Trimming removed 3 bases from V and 3 bases from J; junction bases left unmatched: 9. The DNA for the CDR3 is TGTGCCAGCAGTTTTTCACCCGGGACAGGGCACTACGAGCAGTACTTC. Residues: CASSFSPGTGHYEQYF.

This clone occurred once. V usage is TRBV29-1 and J usage is TRBJ2-6; D call uncertain. V lost 4 bases, J lost 0 bases, and 10 bases lay in between. The CDR3 totals 15 residues. Per the germline V gene, CDR1 is SQVTM and CDR2 is ANQGSEA. This CDR3 reads CSVVLVSSGANVLTF. CDR3 DNA: TGCAGCGTTGTTTTAGTTAGCTCTGGGGCCAACGTCCTGACTTTC.

This chain uses TRBV30 with TRBJ2-7; TRBD1 or TRBD2 may be the D gene (5 bases each). The ends were cut back, 3 bases at V and 5 bases at J, with 11 bases in the middle. The CDR3 has 12 residues. Per the germline V gene, CDR1 is GTSNPN and CDR2 is SVGIG (reference sequence). For the CDR3, the DNA is TGTGCCTGGAGCCAGGGAGAGGACGAGCAGTACTTC. It translates to CAWSQGEDEQYF.

The genes are TRBV19 and TRBJ2-5, with 8 nucleotides matching TRBD2. Germline V gene sequence: CDR1 LNHDA, CDR2 SQIVND (reference sequence). The CDR3 sequence is 15 residues long. V dropped 5 bases and J dropped 4; count of bases not matched to a gene: 9. The DNA of the CDR3 is TGTGCCAGTAGTCCTAGCGGGCTTGGCGGAGAGACCCAGTACTTC. Protein: CASSPSGLGGETQYF.

The rearrangement uses TRBV5-6 and TRBJ2-1; 11 bases line up with TRBD2. V lost 3 bases and J lost 7; bases outside the gene matches: 3. Germline V gives CDR1 SGHDT, CDR2 YYEEEE. The CDR3 runs to 14 residues. The CDR3 nucleotides are TGTGCCAGCAGCTCGGGACTAGCGGTAAATGAGCAGTTCTTC. Encoded protein: CASSSGLAVNEQFF.

The chain is built from TRBV7-9 and TRBJ2-3, with 9 bases matching TRBD1. Per the germline V gene, CDR1 is SEHNR and CDR2 is FQNEAQ (reference sequence). The length of the CDR3 is 15 residues. J gave up 2 bases and V 4 bases, and 4 bases lay outside the gene matches. CDR3 sequence: CASSSTGGITDTQYF. In nucleotides, the CDR3 is TGTGCCAGCAGCTCCACAGGGGGCATCACAGATACGCAGTATTTT. Based on the CDR3 plus reference TRBV7-9 and TRBJ2-3, the full variable domain is DTGVSQNPRHKITKRGQNVTFRCDPISEHNRLYWYRQTLGQGPEFLTYFQNEAQLEKSRLLSDRFSAERPKGSFSTLEIQRTEQGDSAMYLCASSSTGGITDTQYFGPGTRLTVL.

The chain is built from TRBV7-3 and TRBJ2-7; D unresolved. The V gene lost 2 bases and the J gene lost 3 bases, with 8 bases spanning the gap. The CDR3 is 13 amino acids. Germline assignment: CDR1 SGHTA and CDR2 FQGTGA. The CDR3 sequence: CASSLGPNYEQYF. CDR3 bases: TGTGCCAGCAGCTTAGGACCCAACTACGAGCAGTACTTC.

This clone was observed once. The rearrangement joins TRBV7-3 to TRBJ2-2; D is uncertain. The V end lost 2 bases, the J end lost 5 bases, and 12 bases lay between the germline ends. CDR1 is SGHTA, CDR2 FQGTGA, per germline. The CDR3 is 15 amino acids. The CDR3 DNA reads as TGTGCCAGCAGCTTAGGACCCCGTGGGACCGGGGAGCTGTTTTTT. This codes for CASSLGPRGTGELFF.

This chain uses TRBV2 with TRBJ1-4; weak D call: TRBD1 (5 bases). Germline-derived CDR1 and CDR2 are SNHLY and FYNNEI. Trimming left V 2 bases short and J 5 bases short, with 18 bases between. CDR3 length equals 17 residues. The CDR3: CASSESVRGDLNEKLFF. The CDR3 DNA is TGTGCCAGCAGTGAATCAGTCCGGGGGGACTTGAATGAAAAACTGTTTTTT.

This clone showed up just a few times. The chain links TRBV14 to TRBJ2-1; 12 bases are shared with TRBD2. The J segment lost 10 bases and the V segment lost 1 base, leaving 8 bases of the junction unmatched. The CDR3 length is 16 residues. Per germline, CDR1 SGHDN and CDR2 FVKESK. The CDR3 region has the DNA TGTGCCAGCAGCCAAGGTCTGCTAGCGGGAGGGCACGAGCAGTTCTTC. It encodes CASSQGLLAGGHEQFF.

The CDR3 region is CASSGTEAFF. DNA of the CDR3: TGTGCCAGCAGTGGGACTGAAGCTTTCTTT. The rearrangement uses TRBV2 and TRBJ1-1; D is unclear. With 4 bases removed from V and 5 bases from J, the gap between germline ends came to 2 bases. This CDR3 contains 10 residues. Germline V gives CDR1 SNHLY, CDR2 FYNNEI. Supplemented by reference TRBV2 and TRBJ1-1, the full variable domain reads EPEVTQTPSHQVTQMGQEVILRCVPISNHLYFYWYRQILGQKVEFLVSFYNNEISEKSEIFDDQFSVERPDGSNFTLKIRSTKLEDSAMYFCASSGTEAFFGQGTRLTVV.

The chain employs TRBV15 and TRBJ2-7; 15 bases agree with TRBD2. There are 16 residues in the CDR3. V trimming: 1 base; J trimming: 6 bases; junction bases outside the gene matches: 4. Looked up from germline, CDR1 is LNHNV and CDR2 is YYDKDF (reference sequence). CDR3 residues: CATSRASGLAGGEQYF. The CDR3 DNA is TGTGCCACCAGCAGAGCTTCGGGACTAGCGGGAGGCGAGCAGTACTTC.

The rearrangement joins TRBV28 to TRBJ2-7; tentatively, D is TRBD1 (5 bases). The length of the CDR3 is 13 residues. Germline-derived CDR1 and CDR2 are MDHEN and SYDVKM. With 3 bases removed from V and 5 bases from J, the gap between germline ends came to 11 bases. The CDR3 nucleotides are TGTGCCAGCAGTTTTCACAGGCTGCACGAGCAGTACTTC. The encoded protein is CASSFHRLHEQYF.

This sequence joins TRBV27 and TRBJ1-1, with D maybe TRBD1 (5 bases). CDR3 size: 16 residues. Trimming shortened V by 7 bases and J by 4 bases, and 22 bases separated the two germline ends. The germline CDR1 and CDR2 sequences are MNHEY and SMNVEV (reference sequence). The CDR3 sequence is CASTSHPLLQGTEAFF. The CDR3 nucleotides read TGTGCCAGCACCTCACACCCCCTCCTTCAGGGCACTGAAGCTTTCTTT.

The V and J genes are TRBV11-3 and TRBJ2-7; 8 positions match TRBD1. The CDR3 extends over 12 amino acids. J gave up 7 bases and V 5 bases, and 4 bases lay outside the gene matches. Germline CDR1 and CDR2: SGHNT and YENEEA. CDR3 sequence reads: CASSQGAGEQYF. CDR3 DNA sequence: TGTGCCAGCAGCCAGGGGGCGGGGGAGCAGTACTTC.

The genes are TRBV9 and TRBJ2-7; 9 bases map to TRBD1. V lost 4 bases to trimming and J lost 6 bases; unmatched junction nucleotides: 8. The CDR3 runs 14 residues. CDR1 and CDR2 from the germline V gene are SGDLS and YYNGEE. This CDR3 is CASSRSGQGTEQYF. CDR3 coding DNA: TGTGCCAGCAGCAGGAGCGGACAGGGGACCGAGCAGTACTTC. Filled out from reference TRBV9 and TRBJ2-7, the complete variable domain reads DSGVTQTPKHLITATGQRVTLRCSPRSGDLSVYWYQQSLDQGLQFLIQYYNGEERAKGNILERFSAQQFPDLHSELNLSSLELGDSALYFCASSRSGQGTEQYFGPGTRLTVT.

The V call is TRBV28, the J call TRBJ1-2, with 9 bases that match TRBD1. The V segment lost 7 bases and the J segment 4 bases; nucleotides outside the gene matches: 7. CDR1 is MDHEN, CDR2 SYDVKM, per germline. The CDR3 is made up of 14 amino acids. The CDR3 region has the DNA TGTGCCAGCACCCCCCCGGGACAGGGCTATGGCTACACCTTC. It encodes CASTPPGQGYGYTF.